Below are 25 T cell receptor beta chains sequenced from a single sample in a study of graft-versus-host responses after intestinal transplantation. Sequencing used immunoSEQ multiplex PCR; TCRdb keeps in-frame clones, though not all of them. In the table there are about 47,000 clones, 90% to 95% of which are singletons. What these receptors recognize is not known. This material consisted of unstimulated CD8+ T cells sorted from spleen or lymph node cells, taken before transplant. These receptors were obtained from a human donor who was the organ donor for an intestinal transplant.

The rearrangement uses TRBV11-3 and TRBJ2-7, with D hard to call. The germline V gene has CDR1 SGHNT and CDR2 YENEEA. V lost 0 bases and J lost 1, with 1 base in between. The CDR3 totals 12 residues. The CDR3 loop is CASSLESYEQYF. The CDR3, as DNA: TGTGCCAGCAGCTTAGAATCCTACGAGCAGTACTTC.

The chain recombines TRBV21-1 with TRBJ2-1; the table's D call TRBD2 went unverified against the DNA. TRBV21-1 is listed as a pseudogene. The length of the CDR3 is 16 residues. The CDR3 DNA reads as TGTGCCAGCAGCCCCGTTTGGGACTACCCCTGGCGGGAGCAGTTCTTC. As protein: CASSPVWDYPWREQFF.

V gene TRBV7-9 combines with J gene TRBJ1-2, with D uncertain. Germline V gene data show CDR1 as SEHNR and CDR2 as FQNEAQ (reference sequence). V was cut by 5 bases and J by 4 bases, with 23 bases left in between. This CDR3 spans 17 amino acids. This CDR3 is CASSGGLHHGKTYGYTF. Here the CDR3 DNA reads TGTGCCAGCAGCGGAGGTTTACACCATGGAAAGACCTATGGCTACACCTTC.

The rearrangement joins TRBV13 to TRBJ2-2, with D hard to call. This CDR3 comprises 11 residues. V was shortened by 8 bases and J by 3 bases, with 4 bases between the two germline ends. Germline CDR1 and CDR2: PRHDT and FYEKMQ (reference sequence). Written as DNA, the CDR3 is TGTGCCAGCGGCGACACCGGGGAGCTGTTTTTT. Translation gives CASGDTGELFF.

The J gene is TRBJ2-2, the V gene TRBV27, with TRBD1 as a possible D gene (5 bases). With 5 bases removed from V and 4 bases from J, the gap between germline ends came to 11 bases. The CDR3 runs 14 residues. CDR1 and CDR2 from the germline V gene are MNHEY and SMNVEV (reference sequence). CDR3: CASSPQGFTGELFF. As DNA, the CDR3 is TGTGCCAGCAGTCCCCAGGGATTCACCGGGGAGCTGTTTTTT.

This chain joins TRBV7-9 and TRBJ2-1, with D maybe TRBD2 (5 bases). Germline assignment: CDR1 SEHNR and CDR2 FQNEAQ (reference sequence). V shed 10 bases and J shed 7 bases, with 14 bases lying between them. The CDR3 has 12 residues. CDR3 in amino acids: CAIGEFKNEQFF. CDR3 nucleotides: TGTGCCATCGGGGAATTTAAAAATGAGCAGTTCTTC.

CDR3 in DNA: TGTGCCAGCAGTCAGCCCTCGGGTGAGCAGTACTTC. Translating gives CASSQPSGEQYF. The V gene is TRBV7-6, the J gene TRBJ2-7; no clear D gene. The V end was cut by 6 bases, the J end by 7 bases, with 13 bases between. Germline V gives CDR1 SGHVS, CDR2 FNYEAQ. The CDR3 totals 12 residues.

The V and J genes are TRBV4-1 and TRBJ2-7; 8 bases align to TRBD2. The CDR3 is 15 residues long. The trim removed 2 bases at V and 5 bases at J, leaving 8 bases unmatched. Germline V gene data show CDR1 as MGHRA and CDR2 as YSYEKL. This chain's CDR3 is CASSQPGLAFDEQYF. The CDR3 DNA sequence: TGCGCCAGCAGCCAACCCGGACTAGCTTTCGACGAGCAGTACTTC.

The rearrangement links TRBV28 to TRBJ1-2, with D perhaps TRBD1 (5 bases). In germline, CDR1 is MDHEN, CDR2 SYDVKM. CDR3 length: 15 residues. Trimming removed 6 bases from V and 4 bases from J, with 18 bases in between. The CDR3 DNA reads as TGTGCCAGCAGACCCAGGGAGGAACCATTCTATGGCTACACCTTC. It specifies CASRPREEPFYGYTF.

This chain connects TRBV14 to TRBJ2-7; 7 bases are shared with TRBD1. V lost 1 base, J lost 1 base, and 4 bases stayed unmatched. The germline gives CDR1 SGHDN, CDR2 FVKESK. This CDR3 comprises 15 residues. CDR3 nucleotide sequence: TGTGCCAGCAGCCAAGGGGCAGGGGGATCCTACGAGCAGTACTTC. Translating gives CASSQGAGGSYEQYF.

The DNA for the CDR3 is TGTGCCAGCAGCGTTAGCGGGGGGGCGTCCGAGCAGTACTTC. It specifies CASSVSGGASEQYF. This rearrangement joins TRBV9 to TRBJ2-7; TRBD2 matches at 11 bases. CDR3 length equals 14 residues. CDR1 is SGDLS, CDR2 YYNGEE, per germline. The V gene end was trimmed by 2 bases and the J gene end by 6 bases; junction bases not matched to a gene: 4.

The rearrangement links TRBV7-3 to TRBJ2-3; D possibly uses TRBD1 or TRBD2 (6 bases each). The germline gives CDR1 SGHTA, CDR2 FQGTGA. The CDR3 loop spans 15 amino acids. The ends were cut back, 4 bases at V and 2 bases at J, with 13 bases in the middle. CDR3 sequence reads: CASSSVGGPTDTQYF. The CDR3 DNA sequence: TGTGCCAGCAGCTCCGTAGGGGGGCCCACAGATACGCAGTATTTT. The full variable domain, completed using reference TRBV7-3 and TRBJ2-3, is GAGVSQTPSNKVTEKGKYVELRCDPISGHTALYWYRQSLGQGPEFLIYFQGTGAADDSGLPNDRFFAVRPEGSVSTLKIQRTERGDSAVYLCASSSVGGPTDTQYFGPGTRLTVL.

This clone was found once. The chain employs TRBV7-9 and TRBJ1-1, with D possibly matching TRBD1 (5 bases). The CDR3 spans 13 residues. From germline, CDR1 is SEHNR and CDR2 FQNEAQ (reference sequence). V lost 7 bases and J lost 1, with 10 bases in between. In DNA form, the CDR3 reads TGTGCCAGCACGAGGGGTACGAACACTGAAGCTTTCTTT. This gives the protein CASTRGTNTEAFF. Drawing the rest from reference TRBV7-9 and TRBJ1-1, the complete variable domain is DTGVSQNPRHKITKRGQNVTFRCDPISEHNRLYWYRQTLGQGPEFLTYFQNEAQLEKSRLLSDRFSAERPKGSFSTLEIQRTEQGDSAMYLCASTRGTNTEAFFGQGTRLTVV.

This chain links TRBV27 with TRBJ2-7; D might be TRBD2 (6 bases). The CDR3 is 19 amino acids. The germline V gene has CDR1 MNHEY and CDR2 SMNVEV (reference sequence). The germline V and J ends were trimmed by 2 bases and 3 bases, with 26 bases remaining between them. CDR3 residues: CASSLLPPAPGSGDYEQYF. The CDR3 DNA sequence: TGTGCCAGCAGTTTACTACCCCCGGCGCCGGGTTCGGGAGACTACGAGCAGTACTTC.

The V gene is TRBV30, the J gene TRBJ1-1; tentative D call: TRBD1 (5 bases). V was shortened by 4 bases and J by 3 bases, with 6 bases between the two germline ends. Germline CDR1 is GTSNPN and CDR2 is SVGIG (reference sequence). The CDR3 sequence is 11 residues long. CDR3 sequence: CAWTGYTEAFF. The CDR3 DNA follows: TGTGCCTGGACAGGGTACACTGAAGCTTTCTTT.

The chain recombines TRBV7-9 with TRBJ2-7; D call uncertain. CDR1 SEHNR and CDR2 FQNEAQ come from the germline V gene (reference sequence). The V gene lost 5 bases and the J gene lost 1 base, with 6 bases spanning the gap. The CDR3 is 12 residues long. The DNA of the CDR3 is TGTGCCAGCAGCAACGAATCCTACGAGCAGTACTTC. Protein sequence: CASSNESYEQYF. Together with reference TRBV7-9 and TRBJ2-7, the CDR3 gives the full variable domain: DTGVSQNPRHKITKRGQNVTFRCDPISEHNRLYWYRQTLGQGPEFLTYFQNEAQLEKSRLLSDRFSAERPKGSFSTLEIQRTEQGDSAMYLCASSNESYEQYFGPGTRLTVT.

The chain is built from TRBV10-3 and TRBJ2-7, with 8 bases matching TRBD1. The junction had 19 bases not matched to a gene; V was cut back by 11 bases and J by 4 bases. There are 16 residues in the CDR3. Germline V gives CDR1 ENHRY, CDR2 SYGVKD. CDR3 residues: CAAQATRDRSFYEQYF. The CDR3 nucleotides are TGTGCCGCACAGGCGACCCGGGACAGGAGCTTTTACGAGCAGTACTTC.

The genes are TRBV9 and TRBJ2-5; TRBD2 agrees at 9 bases. CDR1 and CDR2 from the germline V gene are SGDLS and YYNGEE. J gave up 5 bases and V 0 bases, and 8 bases lay outside the gene matches. This CDR3 has 16 amino acids. In DNA, the CDR3 is TGTGCCAGCAGCGTAGTAGGCGGGGGGGCGGCGGAGACCCAGTACTTC. Protein product: CASSVVGGGAAETQYF.

The chain employs TRBV4-1 and TRBJ1-2; D gene ambiguous. The V end lost 3 bases, the J end lost 7 bases, and 24 bases lay between the germline ends. From germline, CDR1 is MGHRA and CDR2 YSYEKL. The CDR3 is 17 residues long. DNA of the CDR3: TGCGCCAGCAGCCACCCACCTTCCGGAGAGGGAGTGGCTGGCTACACCTTC. This sequence encodes CASSHPPSGEGVAGYTF.

The chain recombines TRBV11-2 with TRBJ1-2; tentative D call: TRBD1 (5 bases). This CDR3 contains 15 residues. V shed 1 base and J shed 10 bases, with 19 bases lying between them. Germline CDR1 is SGHAT and CDR2 is FQNNGV. The CDR3 is CASSLGVGQDGDYTF. CDR3 bases: TGTGCCAGCAGCTTAGGCGTGGGGCAGGACGGTGACTACACCTTC.

This chain uses TRBV27 with TRBJ2-7; TRBD1 matches at 8 bases. J was trimmed by 5 bases and V by 6 bases; bases with no gene match: 12. Germline V lookup: CDR1 MNHEY, CDR2 SMNVEV (reference sequence). CDR3 length equals 15 residues. Here the CDR3 reads CASSQNPGGLDEQYF. In DNA form, the CDR3 reads TGTGCCAGCAGCCAAAATCCAGGGGGCTTGGACGAGCAGTACTTC.

The chain has TRBV2 and TRBJ1-6, with 7 positions matching TRBD1. Losses at the gene ends were 4 bases for V and 6 bases for J; bases not matched to a gene: 6. The CDR3 runs 15 residues. Germline V gene data show CDR1 as SNHLY and CDR2 as FYNNEI. The CDR3 DNA reads TGTGCCAGCAGTGTAGTCAGGGACAGTAATTCACCCCTCCACTTT. Protein product: CASSVVRDSNSPLHF.

The chain has TRBV7-9 and TRBJ2-1, with D uncertain. The germline V gene has CDR1 SEHNR and CDR2 FQNEAQ (reference sequence). V lost 5 bases and J lost 6, with 20 bases in between. The CDR3 has 16 residues. This chain's CDR3 is CASSPRDPGSGNEQFF. CDR3 nucleotide sequence: TGTGCCAGCAGCCCACGCGATCCGGGTTCGGGCAATGAGCAGTTCTTC.

The chain uses TRBV4-1 and TRBJ2-7; tentative D call: TRBD2 (5 bases). The germline gives CDR1 MGHRA, CDR2 YSYEKL. Trimming left V 0 bases short and J 1 base short, with 10 bases between. CDR3 length equals 15 residues. The CDR3 DNA is TGCGCCAGCAGCCAAGATGAGGGCTTTTCCTACGAGCAGTACTTC. Its translation is CASSQDEGFSYEQYF.

The CDR3 sequence: CASSQEMAAGNSPLHF. CDR3 coding DNA: TGCGCCAGCAGCCAAGAAATGGCCGCTGGGAATTCACCCCTCCACTTT. The rearrangement joins TRBV4-3 to TRBJ1-6; no firm D call. Germline V lookup: CDR1 LGHNA, CDR2 YSLEER. There are 16 residues in the CDR3. The V and J ends lost 0 bases and 7 bases respectively, with 13 bases between them.